The 26 T cell receptor beta chains reported below all come from one sample, sequenced in a study of control samples from healthy donors and cancer patients. TCRdb's copy holds only in-frame clones and misses some; the assay was immunoSEQ multiplex PCR. The sample contains 90,000 to 100,000 clones, about 79% of which appear only once. Sequenced material: blood. These receptor sequences come from a woman aged 30 to 39 in good health.

The V call is TRBV11-2, the J call TRBJ2-1; 10 bases line up with TRBD2. Trimming took 3 bases from V and 4 from J; bases not matched to a gene: 6. This CDR3 has 16 amino acids. Germline V gene lookup returns CDR1 SGHAT and CDR2 FQNNGV. CDR3 in DNA: TGTGCCAGCAGCTTGAAGTTAGCGGGGGGATACAATGAGCAGTTCTTC. Amino acid sequence: CASSLKLAGGYNEQFF.

This clone turned up a few times. The J gene is TRBJ1-1, the V gene TRBV6-5; 7 bases fit TRBD1. After removal of 5 bases from V and 5 bases from J, the junction contained 5 bases not matched to a gene. Germline loops: CDR1 MNHEY, CDR2 SVGAGI. The CDR3 runs 13 residues. CDR3 in amino acids: CASSTGAYTEAFF. DNA for the CDR3: TGTGCCAGCAGTACAGGGGCCTATACTGAAGCTTTCTTT.

The V and J genes are TRBV6-4 and TRBJ2-3, with D possibly being TRBD2 (6 bases). V lost 0 bases, J lost 5 bases, and 9 bases lay in between. This CDR3 contains 14 residues. The germline V gene has CDR1 MRHNA and CDR2 SNTAGT. CDR3 loop: CASSDSLGGDTQYF. For the CDR3, the DNA is TGTGCCAGCAGTGACTCGCTGGGAGGAGATACGCAGTATTTT.

The chain couples TRBV6-5 to TRBJ2-1; D is undetermined. V was pared by 2 bases and J by 0 bases, with 5 bases between. Germline CDR1 MNHEY, CDR2 SVGAGI. CDR3 length: 14 residues. In DNA, the CDR3 is TGTGCCAGCAGTTACCGGAGCTCCTACAATGAGCAGTTCTTC. Protein sequence: CASSYRSSYNEQFF.

The chain joins TRBV6-2 or TRBV6-3 to TRBJ1-1, with 8 bases that match TRBD1. This CDR3 contains 15 residues. Germline V gene sequence: CDR1 MNHEY, CDR2 SVGEGT. The V and J ends lost 5 bases and 5 bases, in that order; junction bases with no gene match: 10. CDR3 nucleotides: TGTGCCAGCAGTGCGAGGACAGGGTTTGGGACTGAAGCTTTCTTT. It codes for CASSARTGFGTEAFF.

V usage is TRBV19 and J usage is TRBJ2-4; TRBD1 is a possible D gene (6 bases). This CDR3 region has 16 residues. In germline, CDR1 is LNHDA, CDR2 SQIVND (reference sequence). V lost 3 bases and J lost 0, with 12 bases in between. The CDR3 loop is CASSIRRGEAKNIQYF. The DNA of the CDR3 is TGTGCCAGTAGTATTCGCAGGGGCGAAGCCAAAAACATTCAGTACTTC.

This clone was observed a single time. The chain employs TRBV27 and TRBJ2-4; D could derive from TRBD1 or TRBD2 (5 bases each). The CDR3 has 20 amino acids. The V gene lost 2 bases and the J gene lost 2 bases, with 25 bases spanning the gap. CDR1 is MNHEY, CDR2 SMNVEV, per germline (reference sequence). The CDR3 sequence is CASSLIKARERGLTKNIQYF. CDR3 DNA: TGTGCCAGCAGTTTAATAAAGGCCCGGGAAAGGGGTCTAACCAAAAACATTCAGTACTTC.

Note on this clone: The junction does not match germline at one end; this may be a read error. This chain connects TRBV12-5 to TRBJ2-7, with a weak D call TRBD1 (5 bases). The CDR3 extends over 12 amino acids. Germline V gives CDR1 LGHNT, CDR2 FRNRAP. In DNA form, the CDR3 reads TGTGCTAGTACAACCGACAGCTACGTGCAGTACTTC. Protein sequence: CASTTDSYVQYF. The full variable domain, completed using reference TRBV12-5 and TRBJ2-7, is DARVTQTPRHKVTEMGQEVTMRCQPILGHNTVFWYRQTMMQGLELLAYFRNRAPLDDSGMPKDRFSAEMPDATLATLKIQPSEPRDSAVYFCASTTDSYVQYFGPGTRLTVT.

This chain uses TRBV19 with TRBJ2-2; the D is unclear. The germline V gene has CDR1 LNHDA and CDR2 SQIVND (reference sequence). The CDR3 runs 13 residues. The V and J ends lost 7 bases and 6 bases respectively, with 12 bases between them. The CDR3: CASNRAGPGELFF. CDR3 coding DNA: TGTGCCAGTAACCGGGCCGGCCCCGGGGAGCTGTTTTTT.

The V call is TRBV15, the J call TRBJ2-1; maybe TRBD1 (5 bases). The CDR3 spans 12 residues. The germline V gene encodes CDR1 LNHNV and CDR2 YYDKDF (reference sequence). With 1 base removed from V and 8 bases from J, the gap between germline ends came to 6 bases. This chain's CDR3 is CATSRAGYEQFF. CDR3 DNA sequence: TGTGCCACCAGCAGAGCAGGGTATGAGCAGTTCTTC. The full variable domain, its missing parts supplied by reference TRBV15 and TRBJ2-1, is DAMVIQNPRYQVTQFGKPVTLSCSQTLNHNVMYWYQQKSSQAPKLLFHYYDKDFNNEADTPDNFQSRRPNTSFCFLDIRSPGLGDTAMYLCATSRAGYEQFFGPGTRLTVL.

This chain links TRBV3-1 (or the pseudogene TRBV3-2) with TRBJ1-1, with 12 bases fitting TRBD1. Germline CDR1 reads LGHDT; CDR2 reads YNNKEL (reference sequence). The CDR3 is 17 residues long. J lost 6 bases, V lost 0 bases, and 8 bases had no gene match. The CDR3 region has the DNA TGTGCCAGCAGCCAAGAACAGGGACAGGGGGCGCGGGCTGAAGCTTTCTTT. It specifies CASSQEQGQGARAEAFF.

This clone was found a few times. The genes are TRBV5-6 and TRBJ2-1; D might be TRBD1 (6 bases). The CDR3 loop spans 15 amino acids. Germline CDR1 is SGHDT and CDR2 is YYEEEE. The ends were cut back, 2 bases at V and 2 bases at J, with 11 bases in the middle. CDR3 DNA: TGTGCCAGCAGCTTAATGGACAGAACCTACAATGAGCAGTTCTTC. It encodes CASSLMDRTYNEQFF.

J is TRBJ1-2 and V is TRBV7-9, with TRBD1 as a possible D gene (5 bases). Trimming cost V 3 bases and J 9 bases, with 17 bases left between them. Germline loops: CDR1 SEHNR, CDR2 FQNEAQ (reference sequence). This CDR3 has 14 amino acids. The CDR3 DNA follows: TGTGCCAGCAGCTTCTCCGGGACGAGGGATAGCTACACCTTC. The encoded protein is CASSFSGTRDSYTF.

The rearrangement links TRBV3-1 (or the pseudogene TRBV3-2) to TRBJ2-2; 9 bases are a match to TRBD2. The germline gives CDR1 LGHDT, CDR2 YNNKEL (reference sequence). The CDR3 runs to 19 residues. V dropped 3 bases and J dropped 2; count of bases not matched to a gene: 13. The CDR3 DNA reads TGTGCCAGCAGCCACCCGGGGGGGACTAGCAGAGGAAACACCGGGGAGCTGTTTTTT. It yields the protein CASSHPGGTSRGNTGELFF.

V is TRBV5-4 and J is TRBJ2-3; unclear D gene. The CDR3 extends over 14 amino acids. CDR1 SGHNT and CDR2 YYREEE come from the germline V gene (reference sequence). With 1 base removed from V and 5 bases from J, the gap between germline ends came to 11 bases. CDR3 sequence reads: CASSLWLVLDTQYF. CDR3 in DNA: TGTGCCAGCAGCTTGTGGTTAGTACTAGATACGCAGTATTTT.

The V and J genes are TRBV6-2 or TRBV6-3 and TRBJ2-2; D may match TRBD1 or TRBD2 (5 bases each). The CDR3 is made up of 17 amino acids. Germline CDR1 reads MNHEY; CDR2 reads SVGEGT. V was trimmed by 3 bases and J by 0 bases, leaving 14 bases between them. As DNA, the CDR3 is TGTGCCAGCAGTTATTTTAGACGGGGCCCGAACACCGGGGAGCTGTTTTTT. It encodes CASSYFRRGPNTGELFF.

The chain is built from TRBV4-1 and TRBJ2-5; D tentatively reads TRBD1 or TRBD2 (5 bases each). V lost 2 bases and J lost 2, with 12 bases in between. Germline V gene lookup returns CDR1 MGHRA and CDR2 YSYEKL. The CDR3 consists of 15 residues. The CDR3 reads CASSQSPGRQETQYF. As DNA, the CDR3 is TGCGCCAGCAGCCAATCGCCGGGACGGCAAGAGACCCAGTACTTC.

V usage is TRBV3-1 (or the pseudogene TRBV3-2) and J usage is TRBJ2-1; D is ambiguous. CDR1 and CDR2 (germline): LGHDT, YNNKEL (reference sequence). The germline V and J ends were trimmed by 8 bases and 1 base, with 15 bases remaining between them. The CDR3 loop spans 15 amino acids. The CDR3 protein is CASAKGGGSYNEQFF. The CDR3 nucleotides are TGTGCCAGCGCCAAGGGTGGTGGGTCCTACAATGAGCAGTTCTTC.

The V call is TRBV6-1, the J call TRBJ2-3; TRBD2 matches 14 bases. V shed 3 bases, J shed 5 bases, and the junction held 4 bases outside the gene matches. Germline CDR1 MNHNS, CDR2 SASEGT. The CDR3 contains 16 residues. The CDR3 DNA reads as TGTGCCAGCAGTGAGACTAGCGGGGGGGCCGGAGATACGCAGTATTTT. Protein sequence: CASSETSGGAGDTQYF.

The table lists this clone with a few counts. As DNA, the CDR3 is TGTGCCAGCAGCCTTTGGGCTAGCGGGGGGCGGGGAGAGACCCAGTACTTC. This encodes CASSLWASGGRGETQYF. The genes are TRBV5-4 and TRBJ2-5, with TRBD2 matching over 11 bases. The CDR3 extends over 17 amino acids. V was pared by 4 bases and J by 4 bases, with 12 bases of the junction left unmatched. Germline V gene sequence: CDR1 SGHNT, CDR2 YYREEE (reference sequence).

This clone was seen a few times. The chain combines TRBV3-1 (or the pseudogene TRBV3-2) with TRBJ2-5; D is uncertain. Trimming left V 1 base short and J 7 bases short, with 13 bases between. Germline V CDR1 and CDR2: LGHDT, YNNKEL (reference sequence). CDR3 size: 14 residues. In DNA, the CDR3 is TGTGCCAGCAGCCAAGGGACCGCAGAAGGGACCCAGTACTTC. Translated, it gives CASSQGTAEGTQYF.

This chain connects TRBV6-2 or TRBV6-3 to TRBJ2-2; 8 bases align to TRBD2. Germline loops: CDR1 MNHEY, CDR2 SVGEGT. This CDR3 region has 17 residues. The J segment lost 0 bases and the V segment lost 5 bases, leaving 8 bases of the junction unmatched. CDR3 DNA sequence: TGTGCCAGCAGTCTAATCCAACTAGCGGCGAACACCGGGGAGCTGTTTTTT. This translates into CASSLIQLAANTGELFF.

The chain combines TRBV3-1 (or the pseudogene TRBV3-2) with TRBJ1-3, with D possibly TRBD1 on 6 matching bases. CDR1 LGHDT and CDR2 YNNKEL come from the germline V gene (reference sequence). The germline V and J ends were trimmed by 4 bases and 4 bases, with 14 bases remaining between them. The CDR3 totals 15 residues. In nucleotides, the CDR3 is TGTGCCAGCAGCCCCCACCCCGGACAGGGAAACACCATATATTTT. It is translated as CASSPHPGQGNTIYF.

This clone was found once. The gene calls are TRBV6-5 and TRBJ1-1; D gene uncertain. CDR1 is MNHEY and CDR2 is SVGAGI in the germline V gene. The CDR3 runs 13 residues. V was shortened by 4 bases and J by 1 base, with 7 bases between the two germline ends. The CDR3 reads CASSSRQNTEAFF. CDR3 DNA sequence: TGTGCCAGCAGTTCCCGACAGAACACTGAAGCTTTCTTT.

The chain recombines TRBV29-1 with TRBJ1-2; 11 nucleotides align to TRBD1. V lost 8 bases to trimming and J lost 8 bases; unmatched junction nucleotides: 13. From germline, CDR1 is SQVTM and CDR2 ANQGSEA. There are 14 residues in the CDR3. CDR3 nucleotide sequence: TGCAGCTCCGGCAGGGACAGGGGGTATGGAGGCTACACCTTC. Its translation is CSSGRDRGYGGYTF.

This clone was observed a handful of times. The chain combines TRBV12-3 or TRBV12-4 with TRBJ1-2, with D maybe TRBD1 (5 bases). This CDR3 contains 13 residues. Trimming left V 3 bases short and J 4 bases short, with 9 bases between. The CDR3 region has the DNA TGTGCCAGCAGTTTGGGGCGGAGCTATGGCTACACCTTC. It yields the protein CASSLGRSYGYTF.